One and the same sample provided the 20 T cell receptor beta chains below, sequenced in a study of T-cell reconstitution after alpha-beta-depleted transplantation in children. Unique molecular identifiers were incorporated during preparation of the TCRbeta library. TCRdb used MiXCR to reprocess the PCR reads, holding one entry per CDR3 protein. This table has more than 550,000 distinct CDR3 sequences, under 12% appearing once. Source: PBMCs from the stem cell graft donor, taken from the stem cell graft. The receptors stem from a human donor who donated a stem cell graft to a child with acute myeloid leukemia.

The CDR3 sequence: CASSPGLVGYNEQFF. The CDR3 region has the DNA TGTGCCAGCAGTCCAGGACTAGTTGGCTACAATGAGCAGTTCTTC. This rearrangement joins TRBV12-3 or TRBV12-4 to TRBJ2-1; 7 nucleotides align to TRBD2. This CDR3 region has 15 residues. With V trimmed by 5 bases and J by 3 bases, 7 bases remained unmatched.

The chain combines TRBV15 with TRBJ1-3, with D hard to call. V gave up 5 bases and J gave up 0 bases, with 20 bases separating them. In germline, CDR1 is LNHNV, CDR2 YYDKDF (reference sequence). CDR3 length: 18 amino acids. CDR3 sequence reads: CATSGYATTDVSGNTIYF. CDR3 nucleotide sequence: TGTGCCACCAGCGGATACGCCACGACGGATGTCTCTGGAAACACCATATATTTT.

This clonotype came up many times. This chain uses TRBV29-1 with TRBJ2-3, with 8 bases aligning to TRBD2. The germline CDR1 and CDR2 sequences are SQVTM and ANQGSEA. The length of the CDR3 is 14 residues. After removal of 5 bases from V and 4 bases from J, the junction contained 8 bases not matched to a gene. The CDR3 coding sequence is TGCAGCGTTCTCGGTGCGGGAGGTTCAGATACGCAGTATTTT. This codes for CSVLGAGGSDTQYF.

A few counts support this clonotype. The chain joins TRBV11-3 to TRBJ2-1; 9 bases match TRBD1. This CDR3 contains 15 residues. Unmatched junction bases numbered 8, after V lost 4 bases and J lost 7 bases. Germline CDR1 is SGHNT and CDR2 is YENEEA. This CDR3 reads CASSSTGGMGNEQFF. CDR3 bases: TGTGCCAGCAGCTCGACAGGGGGAATGGGGAATGAGCAGTTCTTC.

The chain uses TRBV7-9 and TRBJ2-5, with 10 bases identical to TRBD2. CDR1 and CDR2 (germline): SEHNR, FQNEAQ (reference sequence). The J segment lost 1 base and the V segment lost 5 bases, leaving 10 bases of the junction unmatched. The CDR3 spans 17 residues. CDR3 sequence reads: CASSPLSGLASQETQYF. The CDR3 DNA sequence: TGTGCCAGCAGCCCCCTGTCGGGACTAGCGAGCCAAGAGACCCAGTACTTC.

The chain couples TRBV18 to TRBJ2-2; D possibly corresponds to TRBD2 (6 bases). V lost 3 bases to trimming and J lost 3 bases, with 17 bases between them. Germline CDR1 is KGHSH and CDR2 is LQKENI. The CDR3 has 17 amino acids. CDR3 bases: TGTGCCAGCTCACCGCTTTACTCTAGCGACGACACCGGGGAGCTGTTTTTT. Residues: CASSPLYSSDDTGELFF.

This clonotype has a count of ten or more. This chain connects TRBV21-1 to TRBJ2-1; TRBD2, the table's D call, lacks a check against the DNA. TRBV21-1 is a pseudogene locus. This CDR3 has 17 residues. The CDR3: CASSKWTGRWQYNEQFF. CDR3 DNA sequence: TGTGCCAGCAGCAAATGGACCGGGAGGTGGCAATACAATGAGCAGTTCTTC.

The chain employs TRBV7-6 and TRBJ2-1, with 9 bases aligning to TRBD2. Germline V gene lookup returns CDR1 SGHVS and CDR2 FNYEAQ. The CDR3 has 17 residues. The V segment lost 1 base and the J segment 6 bases; nucleotides outside the gene matches: 10. The CDR3: CASSLESSGTPLNEQFF. The CDR3 nucleotides read TGTGCCAGCAGCTTAGAATCTAGCGGGACCCCCCTCAATGAGCAGTTCTTC.

This clonotype came up a few times. This chain connects TRBV28 to TRBJ1-5; 8 bases match TRBD1. The CDR3 is 17 amino acids. The V gene's germline CDR1 is MDHEN and CDR2 SYDVKM. V trimming: 5 bases; J trimming: 2 bases; junction bases outside the gene matches: 11. The DNA of the CDR3 is TGTGCCAGCAGTCCAGTCAGGGGGCCAGTACGCAATCAGCCCCAGCATTTT. This encodes CASSPVRGPVRNQPQHF.

This clonotype has only a few counts. The chain has TRBV30 and TRBJ2-1; tentatively, D is TRBD1 or TRBD2 (5 bases each). V was cut by 3 bases and J by 4 bases, with 19 bases left in between. The CDR3 is 16 residues long. Germline CDR1 GTSNPN, CDR2 SVGIG (reference sequence). CDR3 bases: TGTGCCTGGAGAGAAGAGGGGCGGGTTGATTACAATGAGCAGTTCTTC. Translation: CAWREEGRVDYNEQFF.

The J gene is TRBJ1-1, the V gene TRBV12-3 or TRBV12-4; 12 bases are a match to TRBD1. There are 17 residues in the CDR3. V lost 1 base and J lost 4; bases outside the gene matches: 7. This chain's CDR3 is CASSLEGTGGFGTEAFF. The CDR3, as DNA: TGTGCCAGCAGTTTAGAGGGGACAGGGGGCTTTGGCACTGAAGCTTTCTTT.

This clonotype was seen a handful of times. The chain's CDR3 is CASRDGQGGNQPQHF. As DNA, the CDR3 is TGTGCCAGCAGAGACGGACAGGGTGGAAATCAGCCCCAGCATTTT. This sequence joins TRBV6-2 or TRBV6-3 and TRBJ1-5, with 8 bases lining up with TRBD1. The V segment lost 6 bases and the J segment 4 bases; nucleotides outside the gene matches: 8. The CDR3 spans 15 residues. In germline, CDR1 is MNHEY, CDR2 SVGEGT.

The chain recombines TRBV28 with TRBJ1-1; D is ambiguous. With 2 bases removed from V and 11 bases from J, the gap between germline ends came to 12 bases. The CDR3 has 12 amino acids. Germline assignment: CDR1 MDHEN and CDR2 SYDVKM. CDR3 DNA: TGTGCCAGCAGTTTAGATAGCCCGACGGCTTTCTTT. Translating gives CASSLDSPTAFF.

The chain links TRBV7-3 to TRBJ2-1, with 7 bases fitting TRBD2. The CDR3 length is 14 residues. The V gene end was trimmed by 5 bases and the J gene end by 8 bases; junction bases not matched to a gene: 9. Germline CDR1 is SGHTA and CDR2 is FQGTGA. CDR3 in amino acids: CASSPSGDRDEQFF. CDR3 DNA: TGTGCCAGCAGCCCTAGCGGAGATCGGGATGAGCAGTTCTTC.

This clonotype was seen more than once but under ten times. The rearrangement links TRBV7-8 to TRBJ2-4, with D unclear. The germline V gene encodes CDR1 SGHVS and CDR2 FQNEAQ. V was shortened by 2 bases and J by 6 bases, with 11 bases between the two germline ends. This CDR3 contains 14 residues. CDR3 residues: CASSLRAVGNIQYF. The DNA of the CDR3 is TGTGCCAGCAGCTTACGGGCAGTAGGAAACATTCAGTACTTC.

This chain connects TRBV4-3 to TRBJ2-1; TRBD2 agrees at 12 bases. Germline CDR1 LGHNA, CDR2 YSLEER. V trimming: 2 bases; J trimming: 3 bases; junction bases outside the gene matches: 5. The CDR3 extends over 17 amino acids. The CDR3 spells CASSQQLLAGGYNEQFF. CDR3 DNA: TGCGCCAGCAGCCAACAGCTACTAGCGGGGGGCTACAATGAGCAGTTCTTC.

This chain links TRBV4-2 with TRBJ1-5; no definite D call. The CDR3 consists of 13 residues. The V end lost 1 base, the J end lost 4 bases, and 5 bases lay between the germline ends. Germline V gene sequence: CDR1 LGHNA, CDR2 YNFKEQ. DNA of the CDR3: TGTGCCAGCAGCCAAGTGATGAATCAGCCCCAGCATTTT. This codes for CASSQVMNQPQHF.

This clonotype was found many times. The chain carries TRBV29-1 and TRBJ2-3, with 16 bases identical to TRBD2. The germline V gene encodes CDR1 SQVTM and CDR2 ANQGSEA. V trimming: 6 bases; J trimming: 4 bases; junction bases outside the gene matches: 7. CDR3 size: 16 residues. CDR3 amino acids: CSVHQGLAGGPDTQYF. The CDR3 coding sequence is TGCAGCGTCCACCAGGGACTAGCGGGAGGGCCAGATACGCAGTATTTT.

This clonotype has ten or more counts. The chain employs TRBV6-2 or TRBV6-3 and TRBJ2-7; 8 bases are a match to TRBD2. CDR3 length: 15 residues. Trimming removed 6 bases from V and 1 base from J; junction bases left unmatched: 8. CDR1 MNHEY and CDR2 SVGEGT come from the germline V gene. This chain's CDR3 is CASSLAGLKSYEQYF. CDR3 sequence (DNA): TGTGCCAGCAGCTTAGCGGGACTTAAATCCTACGAGCAGTACTTC.

This clonotype was counted ten times or more. This rearrangement joins TRBV7-2 to TRBJ1-5; D gene unclear. V was clipped by 4 bases and J by 0 bases, with 7 bases between them. The CDR3 runs 14 residues. Germline assignment: CDR1 SGHTA and CDR2 FQGNSA. In nucleotides, the CDR3 is TGTGCCAGCAGCTCGGACGGTAGCAATCAGCCCCAGCATTTT. The encoded protein is CASSSDGSNQPQHF. Full variable domain (remainder filled in from reference TRBV7-2 and TRBJ1-5): GAGVSQSPSNKVTEKGKDVELRCDPISGHTALYWYRQSLGQGLEFLIYFQGNSAPDKSGLPSDRFSAERTGGSVSTLTIQRTQQEDSAVYLCASSSDGSNQPQHFGDGTRLSIL.